These T cell receptor beta chains were read from a single sample in a study of human T cells and chemical hapten exposure. Each CDR3 protein gets one entry after TCRdb re-called the RACE reads with MiXCR. In the table there are tens of thousands of distinct CDR3 sequences, 7.5% to 9.5% of which are singletons. Here the sequenced sample was whole blood, taken in connection with sensitization to the hapten diphenylcyclopropenone (DPC). These receptors were taken from a woman between 50 and 59 years old with alopecia areata. Some clones in this sample may be carry-over from other donors' samples. Both conserved end residues are part of each CDR3. A D gene is named only where the DNA matches it firmly. Size values are once, few and many counts, or a class for expanded clones, and some rows have none.

clone_size j_call v_call d_call cdr3_aa cdr3_nt
- TRBJ2-7 TRBV5-6 TRBD2 CASSLPSGYEQYF TGTGCCAGCAGCTTGCCTAGCGGATACGAGCAGTACTTC
- TRBJ1-5 TRBV12-3/TRBV12-4 - CASSLRAGNQPQHF TGTGCCAGCAGTTTAAGGGCAGGCAATCAGCCCCAGCATTTT
- TRBJ2-3 TRBV9 - CASSVDSGRVTDTQYF TGTGCCAGCAGCGTAGATTCGGGAAGAGTTACAGATACGCAGTATTTT
- TRBJ2-3 TRBV20-1 TRBD2 CSAKVPSGTDTQYF TGCAGTGCTAAGGTCCCTAGCGGAACAGATACGCAGTATTTT
few TRBJ1-1 TRBV29-1 - CSVDLGLNTEAFF TGCAGCGTTGATCTCGGATTGAACACTGAAGCTTTCTTT
few TRBJ1-1 TRBV27 - CASSSVPAGRTEAFF TGTGCCAGCAGTTCCGTTCCGGCAGGGCGCACTGAAGCTTTCTTT
few TRBJ2-4 TRBV10-3 - CATGGGQGNIQYF TGTGCCACGGGGGGAGGACAGGGAAACATTCAGTACTTC
- TRBJ2-3 TRBV5-5 TRBD2 CASSRTGTSGTDTQYF TGTGCCAGCAGTCGTACCGGGACTAGCGGGACGGATACGCAGTATTTT
- TRBJ2-1 TRBV5-4 TRBD1 CASSFQADRGMNEQFF TGTGCCAGCAGCTTTCAGGCCGACAGGGGGATGAATGAGCAGTTCTTC
- TRBJ1-3 TRBV6-5 - CASSYSKGPSGNTIYF TGTGCCAGCAGTTACTCAAAGGGGCCCTCTGGAAACACCATATATTTT
few TRBJ2-7 TRBV5-1 - CASSYGLTYEQYF TGCGCCAGCAGTTATGGACTGACCTACGAGCAGTACTTC
few TRBJ2-3 TRBV5-1 - CASSPGRGTDTQYF TGCGCCAGCAGCCCCGGACGTGGCACAGATACGCAGTATTTT
- TRBJ1-4 TRBV6-1 TRBD1 CASSVPSGGGNEKLFF TGTGCCAGCAGTGTACCTTCGGGAGGGGGCAATGAAAAACTGTTTTTT
- TRBJ1-1 TRBV10-3 - CAISESRGVNTEAFF TGTGCCATCAGTGAGTCGAGGGGGGTGAACACTGAAGCTTTCTTT
few TRBJ2-7 TRBV6-6 - CASSQTSAYEQYF TGTGCCAGCAGTCAGACTTCAGCCTACGAGCAGTACTTC
few TRBJ2-7 TRBV20-1 - CSARAPGLYEQYF TGCAGTGCTAGAGCCCCGGGTCTCTACGAGCAGTACTTC
- TRBJ1-5 TRBV20-1 - CSARDNNRGGQPQHF TGCAGTGCTAGAGATAATAACCGGGGAGGTCAGCCCCAGCATTTT
- TRBJ2-4 TRBV9 - CASSAPGNLGKNIQYF TGTGCCAGCAGCGCGCCCGGGAATTTAGGCAAAAACATTCAGTACTTC
- TRBJ2-3 TRBV2 - CASSSLLVGQYF TGTGCCAGCAGTAGCCTACTAGTGGGGCAGTATTTT
few TRBJ1-2 TRBV13 - CASSPTREGDYGYTF TGTGCCAGCAGCCCCACCCGTGAGGGAGACTATGGCTACACCTTC
many TRBJ1-2 TRBV10-3 - CAISAAAGGYTF TGTGCCATCAGTGCGGCAGCTGGTGGCTACACCTTC
- TRBJ2-1 TRBV30 - CAWSVSDNEQFF TGTGCCTGGAGTGTTAGCGACAATGAGCAGTTCTTC
many TRBJ1-2 TRBV3-1 TRBD1 CASSQVVGTVYGYTF TGTGCCAGCAGCCAGGTAGTGGGGACAGTCTATGGCTACACCTTC
few TRBJ2-2 TRBV7-2 - CASSPRGTSFNTGELFF TGTGCCAGCAGCCCCCGAGGGACATCTTTTAACACCGGGGAGCTGTTTTTT
- TRBJ2-7 TRBV3-1 - CASSRSSDTLEQYF TGTGCCAGCAGCCGATCTTCAGACACCCTCGAGCAGTACTTC
many TRBJ1-5 TRBV24-1 - CATRTGWISDQPQHF TGTGCCACCAGGACAGGTTGGATCTCGGATCAGCCCCAGCATTTT
- TRBJ2-3 TRBV27 TRBD2 CASSTRAGGGPDTQYF TGTGCCAGCAGTACCAGAGCGGGAGGGGGCCCAGATACGCAGTATTTT
few TRBJ2-1 TRBV4-2 TRBD2 CATSRTSGRNEQFF TGTGCCACCTCCCGGACTAGCGGGAGAAATGAGCAGTTCTTC
- TRBJ1-1 TRBV12-3/TRBV12-4 TRBD1 CASSSGTGGLYTEAFF TGTGCCAGCAGTTCCGGGACAGGGGGCTTGTACACTGAAGCTTTCTTT
few TRBJ1-2 TRBV29-1 TRBD1 CSVTTGTGVGYTF TGCAGCGTGACCACCGGGACAGGGGTAGGCTACACCTTC
- TRBJ2-5 TRBV27 - CASSGIMQDYQETQYF TGTGCCAGCAGTGGCATTATGCAGGATTACCAAGAGACCCAGTACTTC
- TRBJ2-2 TRBV2 - CASSEVVVNTGELFF TGTGCCAGCAGTGAAGTAGTCGTGAACACCGGGGAGCTGTTTTTT
- TRBJ2-1 TRBV12-3/TRBV12-4 TRBD2 CAIRSLAGGREYNEQFF TGTGCCATCCGATCGCTAGCGGGGGGCCGGGAGTACAATGAGCAGTTCTTC
few TRBJ2-2 TRBV5-4 - CASSLGQTTGELFF TGTGCCAGCAGCTTGGGACAGACCACCGGGGAGCTGTTTTTT
few TRBJ1-1 TRBV18 - CASSPEGSGTEAFF TGTGCCAGCTCACCAGAGGGATCGGGCACTGAAGCTTTCTTT
few TRBJ2-3 TRBV28 TRBD2 CASTPSGAGDRTDTQYF TGTGCCAGCACCCCCTCGGGTGCGGGAGACCGCACAGATACGCAGTATTTT
few TRBJ2-2 TRBV20-1 TRBD1 CSARTQGAAGELFF TGCAGTGCTAGGACACAGGGGGCCGCCGGGGAGCTGTTTTTT
few TRBJ2-2 TRBV19 TRBD1 CASIRGTGGETGELFF TGTGCCAGTATTCGGGGGACAGGGGGCGAAACCGGGGAGCTGTTTTTT
- TRBJ2-2 TRBV6-2/TRBV6-3 - CASTYRHREMRTGELFF TGTGCCAGCACCTACCGACATCGGGAGATGAGAACCGGGGAGCTGTTTTTT
- TRBJ2-7 TRBV27 TRBD1 CASSSLLNTGGPYEQYF TGTGCCAGCAGTTCCCTATTAAATACAGGGGGCCCCTACGAGCAGTACTTC
- TRBJ1-1 TRBV7-2 - CASSPGSLNTEAFF TGTGCCAGCAGCCCGGGGTCCTTAAACACTGAAGCTTTCTTT
- TRBJ2-1 TRBV6-2/TRBV6-3 TRBD2 CASNRETSGRYNEQFF TGTGCCAGCAACCGAGAGACTAGCGGGAGGTACAATGAGCAGTTCTTC
few TRBJ2-7 TRBV20-1 TRBD1 CSALPPGQVSYEQYF TGCAGTGCTCTCCCTCCGGGACAGGTCTCCTACGAGCAGTACTTC
- TRBJ1-1 TRBV6-5 - CASRLRGYTEAFF TGTGCCAGCAGACTCAGGGGTTACACTGAAGCTTTCTTT
- TRBJ1-5 TRBV28 - CASSLFLTGNQPQHF TGTGCCAGCAGTTTATTTTTAACAGGGAATCAGCCCCAGCATTTT
- TRBJ2-7 TRBV3-1 - CASSQVDGGEQYF TGTGCCAGCAGCCAAGTTGATGGGGGCGAGCAGTACTTC
few TRBJ2-3 TRBV13 TRBD2 CASSPPLAGGPHTQYF TGTGCCAGCAGCCCACCGCTAGCGGGGGGGCCTCATACGCAGTATTTT
- TRBJ2-1 TRBV5-4 TRBD2 CASSTGLAGNEQFF TGTGCCAGCAGCACGGGACTAGCTGGCAATGAGCAGTTCTTC